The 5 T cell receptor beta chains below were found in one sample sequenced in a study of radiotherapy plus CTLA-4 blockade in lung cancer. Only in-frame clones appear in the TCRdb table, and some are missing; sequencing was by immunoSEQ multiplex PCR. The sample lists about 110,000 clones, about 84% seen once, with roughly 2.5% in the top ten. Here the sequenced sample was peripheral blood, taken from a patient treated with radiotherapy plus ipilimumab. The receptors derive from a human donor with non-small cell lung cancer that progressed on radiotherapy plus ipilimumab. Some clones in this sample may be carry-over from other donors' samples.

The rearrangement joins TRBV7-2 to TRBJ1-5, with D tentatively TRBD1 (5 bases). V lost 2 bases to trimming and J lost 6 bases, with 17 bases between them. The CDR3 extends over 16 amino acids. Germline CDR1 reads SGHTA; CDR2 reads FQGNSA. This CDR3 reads CASSLQGSGISQPQHF. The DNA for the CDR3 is TGTGCCAGCAGCTTACAAGGATCAGGGATTAGTCAGCCCCAGCATTTT. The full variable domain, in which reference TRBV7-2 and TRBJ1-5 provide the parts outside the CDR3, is GAGVSQSPSNKVTEKGKDVELRCDPISGHTALYWYRQSLGQGLEFLIYFQGNSAPDKSGLPSDRFSAERTGGSVSTLTIQRTQQEDSAVYLCASSLQGSGISQPQHFGDGTRLSIL.

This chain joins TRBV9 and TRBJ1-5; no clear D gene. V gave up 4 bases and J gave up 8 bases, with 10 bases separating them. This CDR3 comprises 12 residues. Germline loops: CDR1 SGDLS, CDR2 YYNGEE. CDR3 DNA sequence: TGTGCCAGCAGCTTACTAATTAAGCCCCAGCATTTT. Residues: CASSLLIKPQHF. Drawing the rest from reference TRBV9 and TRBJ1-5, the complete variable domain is DSGVTQTPKHLITATGQRVTLRCSPRSGDLSVYWYQQSLDQGLQFLIQYYNGEERAKGNILERFSAQQFPDLHSELNLSSLELGDSALYFCASSLLIKPQHFGDGTRLSIL.

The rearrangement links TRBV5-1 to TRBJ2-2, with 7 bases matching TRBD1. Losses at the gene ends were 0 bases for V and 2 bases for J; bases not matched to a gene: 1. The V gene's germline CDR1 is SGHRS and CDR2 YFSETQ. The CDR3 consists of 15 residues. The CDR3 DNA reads TGCGCCAGCAGCTTGGGACAGGGAAACACCGGGGAGCTGTTTTTT. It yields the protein CASSLGQGNTGELFF. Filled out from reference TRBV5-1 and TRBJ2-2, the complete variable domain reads KAGVTQTPRYLIKTRGQQVTLSCSPISGHRSVSWYQQTPGQGLQFLFEYFSETQRNKGNFPGRFSGRQFSNSRSEMNVSTLELGDSALYLCASSLGQGNTGELFFGEGSRLTVL.

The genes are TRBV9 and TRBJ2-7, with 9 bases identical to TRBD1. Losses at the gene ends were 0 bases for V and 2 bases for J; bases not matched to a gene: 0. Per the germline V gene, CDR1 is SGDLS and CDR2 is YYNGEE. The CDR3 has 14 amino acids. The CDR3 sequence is CASSVGTGAYEQYF. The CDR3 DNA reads TGTGCCAGCAGCGTAGGGACAGGGGCCTACGAGCAGTACTTC.

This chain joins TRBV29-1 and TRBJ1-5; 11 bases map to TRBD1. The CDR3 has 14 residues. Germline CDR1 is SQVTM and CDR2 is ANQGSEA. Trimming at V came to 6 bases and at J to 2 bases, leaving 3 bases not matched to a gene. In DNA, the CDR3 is TGCAGCGTGGGACAGGGGGACGGCAATCAGCCCCAGCATTTT. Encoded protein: CSVGQGDGNQPQHF.